Each of the 17 T cell receptor beta chains below was sequenced from the same sample in a study of cytomegalovirus exposure and HLA in healthy donors. 60 Vbeta and 13 Jbeta primers were used in PCR. Produced via immunoSEQ multiplex PCR; TCRdb's table is partial and in-frame only. The table records about 140,000 clones, around 90% of them present only once. Sequencing was carried out using PBMCs. Source of these receptors: a woman in her thirties or forties in good health and CMV-seronegative.

CDR3 region: CASSQIRTDTQYF. DNA for the CDR3: TGTGCCAGCAGCCAAATCAGGACAGATACGCAGTATTTT. The chain joins TRBV14 to TRBJ2-3; D is undetermined. V shed 2 bases and J shed 3 bases, with 6 bases lying between them. The CDR3 has 13 amino acids. The V gene's germline CDR1 is SGHDN and CDR2 FVKESK.

The J gene is TRBJ1-2, the V gene TRBV11-2; the D gene is possibly TRBD1 (5 bases). This CDR3 has 14 amino acids. Germline V gene data show CDR1 as SGHAT and CDR2 as FQNNGV. Trimming left V 4 bases short and J 2 bases short, with 11 bases between. CDR3 in amino acids: CASSSQGWNYGYTF. The DNA for the CDR3 is TGTGCCAGCAGCTCGCAGGGATGGAACTATGGCTACACCTTC.

The chain carries TRBV6-1 and TRBJ1-2; no clear D gene. The germline V gene encodes CDR1 MNHNS and CDR2 SASEGT. V was trimmed by 0 bases and J by 0 bases, leaving 8 bases between them. CDR3 length: 15 amino acids. CDR3 sequence reads: CASSEALGTNYGYTF. The CDR3 region has the DNA TGTGCCAGCAGTGAAGCGCTCGGGACTAACTATGGCTACACCTTC.

This CDR3 reads CASSLMGGPPEQYF. The DNA for the CDR3 is TGCGCCAGCAGCTTAATGGGAGGGCCTCCCGAGCAGTACTTC. J is TRBJ2-7 and V is TRBV5-1; 7 nucleotides line up with TRBD2. Germline assignment: CDR1 SGHRS and CDR2 YFSETQ. This CDR3 comprises 14 residues. With V trimmed by 2 bases and J by 6 bases, 8 bases remained unmatched. Full variable domain (remainder filled in from reference TRBV5-1 and TRBJ2-7): KAGVTQTPRYLIKTRGQQVTLSCSPISGHRSVSWYQQTPGQGLQFLFEYFSETQRNKGNFPGRFSGRQFSNSRSEMNVSTLELGDSALYLCASSLMGGPPEQYFGPGTRLTVT.

This clone was detected only a few times. This chain joins TRBV27 and TRBJ2-2, with unresolved D. The germline V gene has CDR1 MNHEY and CDR2 SMNVEV (reference sequence). Trimming removed 8 bases from V and 6 bases from J, with 10 bases in between. The CDR3 length is 12 residues. CDR3 residues: CASRVGSGELFF. CDR3 nucleotide sequence: TGTGCCAGCCGGGTTGGTTCCGGGGAGCTGTTTTTT.

The chain carries TRBV4-2 and TRBJ2-2; a weak D match, TRBD2 (6 bases). The CDR3 has 15 residues. V lost 0 bases to trimming and J lost 5 bases, with 10 bases between them. Germline CDR1 reads LGHNA; CDR2 reads YNFKEQ. The CDR3 DNA is TGTGCCAGCAGCCAAGAGGGGGGATGGACCGGGGAGCTGTTTTTT. Translation: CASSQEGGWTGELFF.

This clone showed up just a few times. The chain employs TRBV7-8 and TRBJ2-3, with a possible D match to TRBD2 (7 bases). Deletions cut 2 bases from V and 1 base from J, with 16 bases between. The CDR3 consists of 17 residues. In germline, CDR1 is SGHVS, CDR2 FQNEAQ. Here the CDR3 reads CASSLSRWGGGTDTQYF. In DNA, the CDR3 is TGTGCCAGCAGCTTATCCCGTTGGGGGGGCGGCACAGATACGCAGTATTTT.

This rearrangement joins TRBV6-5 to TRBJ1-4, with 10 positions matching TRBD1. The CDR3 is 13 amino acids. Trimming removed 10 bases from V and 8 bases from J; junction bases left unmatched: 7. CDR1 and CDR2 from the germline V gene are MNHEY and SVGAGI. CDR3 sequence reads: CATQTGGGEKLFF. As DNA, the CDR3 is TGTGCCACCCAGACAGGGGGCGGGGAAAAACTGTTTTTT.

The chain has TRBV6-1 and TRBJ2-1, with 11 bases lining up with TRBD1. CDR1 is MNHNS, CDR2 SASEGT, per germline. The CDR3 extends over 14 amino acids. The V and J ends lost 6 bases and 9 bases, in that order; junction bases with no gene match: 7. The CDR3 DNA reads TGTGCCAGCAGGGACAGGGGGCGGAATGCTGAGCAGTTCTTC. Translating gives CASRDRGRNAEQFF.

This chain links TRBV10-1 with TRBJ2-7; weak D call: TRBD1 (6 bases). V lost 3 bases and J 5 bases, leaving 26 bases between the germline ends. Germline V lookup: CDR1 WNHNN, CDR2 SYGVQD (reference sequence). The CDR3 has 18 residues. CDR3 nucleotide sequence: TGCGCCAGCAGTGACCAAACTAGGGGTGACAGGACCTTAAACGAGCAGTACTTC. Translated: CASSDQTRGDRTLNEQYF.

This sequence joins TRBV11-2 and TRBJ2-7; 7 positions match TRBD2. This CDR3 has 15 amino acids. Germline CDR1 is SGHAT and CDR2 is FQNNGV. Trimming at V came to 5 bases and at J to 6 bases, leaving 13 bases not matched to a gene. The CDR3, as DNA: TGTGCCAGCAGCCAGCTACGGGGGAGGGCCTTCGAGCAGTACTTC. This gives the protein CASSQLRGRAFEQYF.

The chain couples TRBV2 to TRBJ1-1; unclear D gene. This CDR3 has 11 residues. Germline V CDR1 and CDR2: SNHLY, FYNNEI. The V end lost 11 bases, the J end lost 6 bases, and 13 bases lay between the germline ends. CDR3 region: CAREGSPEAFF. The CDR3, as DNA: TGTGCCCGGGAGGGCAGCCCTGAAGCTTTCTTT.

The chain's CDR3 is CASSPRGARTEAFF. CDR3 nucleotides: TGTGCCAGCAGCCCTCGGGGGGCCCGAACTGAAGCTTTCTTT. J is TRBJ1-1 and V is TRBV7-2; D might be TRBD1 (6 bases). Germline V CDR1 and CDR2: SGHTA, FQGNSA. This CDR3 contains 14 residues. The ends were cut back, 5 bases at V and 5 bases at J, with 15 bases in the middle.

The chain couples TRBV9 to TRBJ2-7; tentatively, D is TRBD1 (6 bases). Trimming took 0 bases from V and 5 from J, leaving 15 bases between them. The germline V gene encodes CDR1 SGDLS and CDR2 YYNGEE. The CDR3 runs 15 residues. CDR3 nucleotides: TGTGCCAGCAGCGTAGAGGCGAGGGGGTGGGACGAGCAGTACTTC. Its protein product is CASSVEARGWDEQYF.

This clone has only one observation. V gene TRBV10-1 combines with J gene TRBJ2-3, with D unclear. Germline CDR1 and CDR2: WNHNN and SYGVQD (reference sequence). The V gene lost 0 bases and the J gene lost 5 bases, with 15 bases spanning the gap. CDR3 length: 16 residues. The CDR3 DNA reads as TGCGCCAGCAGTGAGTCTCGGGTCCTCAGAAAAGATACGCAGTATTTT. Its protein is CASSESRVLRKDTQYF.

The rearrangement links TRBV9 to TRBJ2-1; D may be TRBD2 (6 bases). Trimming left V 5 bases short and J 13 bases short, with 25 bases between. Per the germline V gene, CDR1 is SGDLS and CDR2 is YYNGEE. This CDR3 is 15 amino acids long. CDR3 bases: TGTGCCAGCAGTCCCTGGGCGGGGTTTAGTAGGGGACAGTTCTTC. It translates to CASSPWAGFSRGQFF.

This clone was observed a few times. The chain uses TRBV4-1 and TRBJ2-1; 8 nucleotides match TRBD1. CDR1 and CDR2 from the germline V gene are MGHRA and YSYEKL. This CDR3 is built from 17 residues. V lost 3 bases, J lost 9 bases, and 16 bases stayed unmatched. The CDR3 is CASSQGTQGASPGEQFF. The CDR3 DNA sequence: TGCGCCAGCAGCCAGGGTACCCAGGGGGCATCGCCAGGTGAGCAGTTCTTC.